The 12 T cell receptor beta chains reported below all come from one sample, sequenced in a study of T-cell reconstitution after alpha-beta-depleted transplantation in children. TCRbeta library construction was performed incorporating unique molecular identifiers. Each CDR3 protein is one row after TCRdb ran MiXCR on the PCR reads. The sample has about 280,000 distinct CDR3 sequences; around 10% are singletons. The starting material was peripheral blood, obtained 180 days after TCRalphabeta/CD19-depleted stem cell transplant. These receptors were taken from a male patient aged 2 to 9 who had a stem cell transplant for chronic granulomatous disease, so the T cells may come from the graft donor.

This clonotype was recorded many times. V and J are TRBV6-1 and TRBJ2-3; 10 bases fit TRBD2. Looked up from germline, CDR1 is MNHNS and CDR2 is SASEGT. V dropped 6 bases and J dropped 0; count of bases not matched to a gene: 12. The CDR3 contains 18 residues. CDR3 nucleotide sequence: TGTGCCAGCAGCCGGACTAGCGGAGGGCCTTCTAGCACAGATACGCAGTATTTT. Protein: CASSRTSGGPSSTDTQYF.

The chain carries TRBV5-4 and TRBJ2-3; 10 bases map to TRBD2. CDR1 SGHNT and CDR2 YYREEE come from the germline V gene (reference sequence). V lost 4 bases, J lost 5 bases, and 4 bases stayed unmatched. This CDR3 comprises 14 residues. The CDR3 DNA reads as TGTGCCAGCAGCCCCTTAGCGGGAGGAGATACGCAGTATTTT. As protein: CASSPLAGGDTQYF.

This clonotype was seen repeatedly, ten times or more. This chain uses TRBV3-1 with TRBJ1-2; D not resolved. With 2 bases removed from V and 5 bases from J, the gap between germline ends came to 12 bases. Germline lookup yields CDR1 LGHDT and CDR2 YNNKEL (reference sequence). The CDR3 is made up of 14 amino acids. The chain's CDR3 is CASSQRTVQYGYTF. CDR3 coding DNA: TGTGCCAGCAGCCAAAGAACAGTCCAGTATGGCTACACCTTC.

This clonotype came up many times. The chain carries TRBV20-1 and TRBJ2-7; 7 positions agree with TRBD2. J lost 2 bases, V lost 3 bases, and 10 bases had no gene match. The CDR3 has 15 amino acids. From germline, CDR1 is DFQATT and CDR2 SNEGSKA (reference sequence). This chain's CDR3 is CSARGVAGLAYEQYF. CDR3 in DNA: TGCAGTGCTAGGGGGGTAGCGGGCCTAGCCTACGAGCAGTACTTC.

This chain joins TRBV19 and TRBJ2-7; D is unclear. Germline loops: CDR1 LNHDA, CDR2 SQIVND (reference sequence). The CDR3 loop spans 14 amino acids. With 3 bases removed from V and 0 bases from J, the gap between germline ends came to 9 bases. The chain's CDR3 is CASSMTRSSYEQYF. The CDR3 DNA is TGTGCCAGTAGTATGACCAGGAGCTCCTACGAGCAGTACTTC.

Only a few counts were recorded for this clonotype. The CDR3 loop is CASSLPFRDTTGELFF. DNA for the CDR3: TGTGCCAGCAGCTTACCATTCCGGGACACCACCGGGGAGCTGTTTTTT. The chain couples TRBV11-2 to TRBJ2-2, with a tentative D call TRBD1 (6 bases). This CDR3 has 16 amino acids. Trimming pared 2 bases from V and 4 bases from J, leaving 14 bases between. CDR1 is SGHAT and CDR2 is FQNNGV in the germline V gene.

This clonotype was detected many times. The genes are TRBV2 and TRBJ2-7; the D gene is possibly TRBD2 (5 bases). The CDR3 covers 12 residues. Trimming removed 10 bases from V and 5 bases from J, with 15 bases in between. The germline V gene encodes CDR1 SNHLY and CDR2 FYNNEI. Here the CDR3 DNA reads TGTGCCACCGCCACCCGTAGCGACGAGCAGTACTTC. This gives the protein CATATRSDEQYF.

This clonotype was detected ten times or more. This rearrangement joins TRBV20-1 to TRBJ2-3, with 15 bases matching TRBD2. The CDR3 is 14 amino acids. CDR1 DFQATT and CDR2 SNEGSKA come from the germline V gene (reference sequence). CDR3 nucleotide sequence: TGCAGCCCGGGACTAGCGGGGGGATGGGATACGCAGTATTTT. Its translation: CSPGLAGGWDTQYF.

The table lists this clonotype with many counts. This chain uses TRBV12-3 or TRBV12-4 with TRBJ1-1, with 7 bases lining up with TRBD1. V lost 5 bases and J lost 8; bases outside the gene matches: 14. CDR3 length equals 15 residues. In DNA form, the CDR3 reads TGTGCCAGCAGTCGAGCCTCAACCTCAGGGGGGGAAGCTTTCTTT. Protein: CASSRASTSGGEAFF.

This clonotype was seen at least ten times. The genes are TRBV28 and TRBJ1-6; D possibly corresponds to TRBD1 (6 bases). Germline V lookup: CDR1 MDHEN, CDR2 SYDVKM. With 5 bases removed from V and 3 bases from J, the gap between germline ends came to 11 bases. The CDR3 is 15 amino acids. The CDR3: CASSPGTLYNSPLHF. The CDR3 nucleotides are TGTGCCAGCAGTCCTGGGACACTCTATAATTCACCCCTCCACTTT.

This clonotype occurred many times. The chain recombines TRBV5-1 with TRBJ2-5; 8 bases agree with TRBD1. The ends lost 0 bases at V and 0 bases at J; junction bases unmatched: 7. Germline-derived CDR1 and CDR2 are SGHRS and YFSETQ. This CDR3 is built from 17 residues. CDR3 region: CASSLAGTGPYQETQYF. The CDR3 region has the DNA TGCGCCAGCAGCTTGGCGGGGACAGGACCGTACCAAGAGACCCAGTACTTC.

The chain recombines TRBV7-9 with TRBJ1-3, with 7 positions matching TRBD1. Unmatched junction bases numbered 4, after V lost 2 bases and J lost 6 bases. The CDR3 extends over 14 amino acids. In germline, CDR1 is SEHNR, CDR2 FQNEAQ (reference sequence). CDR3 sequence: CASSLRTGENTIYF. Here the CDR3 DNA reads TGTGCCAGCAGCTTAAGGACAGGCGAAAACACCATATATTTT.